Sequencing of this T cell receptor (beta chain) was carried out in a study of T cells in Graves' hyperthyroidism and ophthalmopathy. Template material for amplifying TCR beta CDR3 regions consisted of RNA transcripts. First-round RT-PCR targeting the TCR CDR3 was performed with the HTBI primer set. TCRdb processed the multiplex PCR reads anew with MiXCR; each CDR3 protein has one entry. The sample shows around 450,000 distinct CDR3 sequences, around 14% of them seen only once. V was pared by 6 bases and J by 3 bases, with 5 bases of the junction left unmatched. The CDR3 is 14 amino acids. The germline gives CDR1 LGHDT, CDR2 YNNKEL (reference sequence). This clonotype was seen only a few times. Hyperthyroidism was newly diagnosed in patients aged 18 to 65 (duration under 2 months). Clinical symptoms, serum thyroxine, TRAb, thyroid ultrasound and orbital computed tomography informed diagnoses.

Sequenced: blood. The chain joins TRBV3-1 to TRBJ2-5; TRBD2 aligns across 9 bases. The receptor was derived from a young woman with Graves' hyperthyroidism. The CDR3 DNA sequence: TGTGCCAGCAGGCGATCTAGCGGGGAAGAGACCCAGTACTTC. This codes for CASRRSSGEETQYF.